The 11 T cell receptor beta chains presented below share a single source sample, sequenced in a study of T cell responses to AZD1222 COVID-19 vaccine. Repertoires were generated with immunoSEQ multiplex PCR, while TCRdb's copy carries only in-frame clones and drops some. In the table there are under 130,000 clones, roughly 91% of which are singletons. The sequencing used peripheral blood, collected on day 0 of AZD1222 vaccination. The receptors shown here come from an adult in good health.

The chain has TRBV5-1 and TRBJ2-2, with a possible D match to TRBD1 (7 bases). In germline, CDR1 is SGHRS, CDR2 YFSETQ. The germline V and J ends were trimmed by 1 base and 1 base, with 17 bases remaining between them. The CDR3 totals 18 residues. CDR3 sequence: CASSLTAGGRGNTGELFF. DNA of the CDR3: TGCGCCAGCAGCTTGACGGCAGGGGGGAGAGGGAACACCGGGGAGCTGTTTTTT.

This clone occurred a few times. The chain couples TRBV19 to TRBJ2-1, with 7 bases fitting TRBD2. Germline V gene sequence: CDR1 LNHDA, CDR2 SQIVND (reference sequence). The CDR3 has 15 amino acids. The trim removed 3 bases at V and 3 bases at J, leaving 5 bases unmatched. CDR3 in amino acids: CASSISQRGYNEQFF. CDR3 DNA sequence: TGTGCCAGTAGTATCTCCCAGCGGGGCTACAATGAGCAGTTCTTC.

This chain links TRBV6-5 with TRBJ2-7; D perhaps matches TRBD1 (6 bases). With 6 bases removed from V and 6 bases from J, the gap between germline ends came to 18 bases. This CDR3 region has 14 residues. Per germline, CDR1 MNHEY and CDR2 SVGAGI. In nucleotides, the CDR3 is TGTGCCAGCAGGGACCACCTCACAGGGATCGAGCAGTACTTC. It codes for CASRDHLTGIEQYF.

The CDR3 DNA reads TGTGCCAGCAGCTCACAGGGCAGGTCGTACTACGAGCAGTACTTC. This translates into CASSSQGRSYYEQYF. V is TRBV7-2 and J is TRBJ2-7; a possible D gene is TRBD1 (6 bases). The V end lost 4 bases, the J end lost 3 bases, and 16 bases lay between the germline ends. The CDR3 has 15 residues. Germline CDR1 SGHTA, CDR2 FQGNSA.

This chain links TRBV30 with TRBJ2-1; TRBD2 might be the D (6 bases). With 0 bases removed from V and 8 bases from J, the gap between germline ends came to 11 bases. This CDR3 is built from 13 residues. The germline V gene has CDR1 GTSNPN and CDR2 SVGIG (reference sequence). The CDR3: CAWSVTSGDEQFF. The CDR3 DNA sequence: TGTGCCTGGAGTGTGACTAGTGGCGATGAGCAGTTCTTC.

The rearrangement links TRBV7-8 to TRBJ1-6, with D perhaps matching TRBD1 (5 bases). The V end was cut by 5 bases, the J end by 4 bases, with 9 bases between. CDR3 length: 14 amino acids. Germline V gene data show CDR1 as SGHVS and CDR2 as FQNEAQ. CDR3 sequence (DNA): TGTGCCAGCAGCCCTGGACAATATAATTCACCCCTCCACTTT. This sequence encodes CASSPGQYNSPLHF. The complete variable domain, with remaining parts taken from reference TRBV7-8 and TRBJ1-6, reads GAGVSQSPRYKVAKRGQDVALRCDPISGHVSLFWYQQALGQGPEFLTYFQNEAQLDKSGLPSDRFFAERPEGSVSTLKIQRTQQEDSAVYLCASSPGQYNSPLHFGNGTRLTVT.

The V call is TRBV28, the J call TRBJ2-7; weak D call: TRBD2 (5 bases). Germline V gene sequence: CDR1 MDHEN, CDR2 SYDVKM. Trimming removed 5 bases at V and 4 bases at J, with 9 bases between. The CDR3 covers 12 residues. The CDR3 DNA follows: TGTGCCAGCAGTATCGGGGTATACGAGCAGTACTTC. As protein: CASSIGVYEQYF.

As DNA, the CDR3 is TGTGCCAGCAGCTTGGCCGAAGGGAGGGAGTCACCCCTCCACTTT. This translates into CASSLAEGRESPLHF. This chain uses TRBV5-7 with TRBJ1-6, with unresolved D. TRBV5-7 is annotated as an ORF whose role is uncertain. V lost 0 bases and J lost 10, with 14 bases in between. CDR3 length: 15 amino acids.

J is TRBJ2-7 and V is TRBV6-1; the D call may be TRBD1 or TRBD2 (6 bases each). Trimming took 1 base from V and 5 from J, leaving 15 bases between them. The CDR3 covers 15 residues. Germline V gene lookup returns CDR1 MNHNS and CDR2 SASEGT. The CDR3 here is CASSEVRGGSDEQYF. The DNA for the CDR3 is TGTGCCAGCAGTGAAGTTCGAGGGGGGTCAGACGAGCAGTACTTC.

The CDR3 region is CASSQLGTVQGTQYF. The CDR3 DNA follows: TGTGCCAGCAGCCAGCTTGGGACCGTTCAGGGGACCCAGTACTTC. J is TRBJ2-5 and V is TRBV7-8, with D perhaps being TRBD1 or TRBD2 (5 bases each). Germline loops: CDR1 SGHVS, CDR2 FQNEAQ. The CDR3 has 15 residues. V lost 5 bases and J 7 bases, leaving 20 bases between the germline ends.

The chain links TRBV5-1 to TRBJ1-1; D is ambiguous. The V gene's germline CDR1 is SGHRS and CDR2 YFSETQ. CDR3 length: 14 amino acids. V lost 0 bases and J 2 bases, leaving 8 bases between the germline ends. The CDR3 protein is CASSLVRGNTEAFF. In DNA, the CDR3 is TGCGCCAGCAGCTTGGTACGGGGAAACACTGAAGCTTTCTTT.